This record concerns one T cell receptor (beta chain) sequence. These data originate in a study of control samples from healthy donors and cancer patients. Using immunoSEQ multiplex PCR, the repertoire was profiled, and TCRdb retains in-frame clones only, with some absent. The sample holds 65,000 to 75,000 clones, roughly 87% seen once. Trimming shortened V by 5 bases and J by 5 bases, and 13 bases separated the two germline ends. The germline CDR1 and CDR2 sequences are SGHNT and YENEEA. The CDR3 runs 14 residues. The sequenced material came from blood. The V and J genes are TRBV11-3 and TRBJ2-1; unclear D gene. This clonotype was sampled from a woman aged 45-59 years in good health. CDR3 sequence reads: CASSRSGLNNEQFF. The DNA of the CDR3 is TGTGCCAGCAGCCGGTCGGGTCTCAACAATGAGCAGTTCTTC.